The T cell receptor (beta chain) described here comes from a study of T cell responses to AZD1222 COVID-19 vaccine. Whole-study findings and limits: Nearly half of spike-specific TCRs reportedly target unmutated variant regions. When two AZD1222 doses had been given, Spike-specific TCR breadth and depth rose. Repertoire sampling occurred only after the peak T cell response. Clonal diversity was possibly underestimated; the donors were predominantly white British and more often female.

V was shortened by 3 bases and J by 0 bases, with 11 bases between the two germline ends. CDR1 and CDR2 (germline): ENHRY, SYGVKD. The CDR3 spans 15 residues. To note about this clone: Its antigen remains unknown.

The protocol was immunoSEQ multiplex PCR, while the TCRdb copy is restricted to in-frame clones and leaves out a portion. The sample yields 85,000 to 110,000 clones, roughly 91% seen once. V usage is TRBV10-3 and J usage is TRBJ2-5, with D maybe TRBD2 (5 bases). The clonotype originates from an adult in good health. The material was peripheral blood, obtained on day 0 of AZD1222 vaccination. The CDR3 protein is CAISDAGPYQETQYF. The DNA of the CDR3 is TGTGCCATCAGTGATGCGGGCCCGTACCAAGAGACCCAGTACTTC.